These 25 T cell receptor beta chains were sequenced from one sample in a study of blood T cell repertoires in COVID-19. Produced via immunoSEQ multiplex PCR; TCRdb's table is partial and in-frame only. The sample includes about 330,000 clones, 89% of them seen just once. Sequenced sample: peripheral blood. The receptors originated from a man younger than 30 who had recovered from COVID-19.

The rearrangement links TRBV3-1 (or the pseudogene TRBV3-2) to TRBJ2-2, with D possibly matching TRBD2 (5 bases). This CDR3 spans 14 amino acids. In germline, CDR1 is LGHDT, CDR2 YNNKEL (reference sequence). Trimming removed 1 base at V and 6 bases at J, with 9 bases between. CDR3 DNA: TGTGCCAGCAGCCAAGTCACCGGGGCCGGGGAGCTGTTTTTT. Translation: CASSQVTGAGELFF.

The chain links TRBV6-1 to TRBJ1-5; no clear D gene. V lost 2 bases and J 5 bases, leaving 13 bases between the germline ends. This CDR3 comprises 15 residues. The germline V gene encodes CDR1 MNHNS and CDR2 SASEGT. The CDR3 spells CASSESSGVHQPQHF. CDR3 DNA sequence: TGTGCCAGCAGTGAAAGTTCAGGCGTTCATCAGCCCCAGCATTTT.

This sequence joins TRBV9 and TRBJ2-3; the match to TRBD2 covers 10 bases. CDR1 and CDR2 from the germline V gene are SGDLS and YYNGEE. V gave up 0 bases and J gave up 2 bases; unmatched junction bases: 3. The CDR3 length is 16 residues. CDR3 region: CASSVDSGGTTDTQYF. Written as DNA, the CDR3 is TGTGCCAGCAGCGTAGATAGCGGGGGGACCACAGATACGCAGTATTTT.

The rearrangement joins TRBV29-1 to TRBJ1-1; D is undetermined. Germline CDR1 is SQVTM and CDR2 is ANQGSEA. CDR3 length: 13 residues. Between the trimmed V and J ends, which lost 3 bases and 0 bases, there was a span of 8 bases. The CDR3 loop reads CSVERAVNTEAFF. CDR3 bases: TGCAGCGTTGAGAGGGCGGTGAACACTGAAGCTTTCTTT.

V gene TRBV18 combines with J gene TRBJ2-7; 8 bases are a match to TRBD1. V shed 6 bases, J shed 2 bases, and the junction held 9 bases outside the gene matches. Germline V gene lookup returns CDR1 KGHSH and CDR2 LQKENI. The CDR3 runs 15 residues. CDR3 bases: TGTGCCAGCTCCCCCGTGAGGGACAGGACCTACGAGCAGTACTTC. The encoded protein is CASSPVRDRTYEQYF.

The chain links TRBV6-2 or TRBV6-3 to TRBJ2-3; TRBD2 agrees at 13 bases. CDR3 length: 16 residues. V trimming: 2 bases; J trimming: 7 bases; junction bases outside the gene matches: 6. CDR1 and CDR2 from the germline V gene are MNHEY and SVGEGT. CDR3: CASSYPGLAGAHTQYF. In DNA, the CDR3 is TGTGCCAGCAGTTACCCAGGACTAGCGGGGGCCCATACGCAGTATTTT.

The chain uses TRBV6-5 and TRBJ2-3, with D maybe TRBD2 (5 bases). The V gene's germline CDR1 is MNHEY and CDR2 SVGAGI. This CDR3 is 13 amino acids long. V gave up 7 bases and J gave up 4 bases, with 12 bases separating them. The CDR3 nucleotides read TGTGCCAGCACCACAAGAGGGCCAGATACGCAGTATTTT. Protein: CASTTRGPDTQYF.

The V and J genes are TRBV7-2 and TRBJ1-2, with TRBD1 matching over 12 bases. The CDR3 is made up of 14 amino acids. Germline lookup yields CDR1 SGHTA and CDR2 FQGNSA. Trimming took 4 bases from V and 7 from J; bases not matched to a gene: 4. This chain's CDR3 is CASSSGQGAGGYTF. The CDR3 coding sequence is TGTGCCAGCAGCTCGGGACAGGGGGCGGGTGGCTACACCTTC.

This sequence joins TRBV4-1 and TRBJ2-7, with 7 bases lining up with TRBD2. The length of the CDR3 is 15 residues. CDR1 and CDR2 from the germline V gene are MGHRA and YSYEKL. V shed 4 bases, J shed 3 bases, and the junction held 9 bases outside the gene matches. The CDR3 sequence is CASSRDALADYEQYF. CDR3 bases: TGCGCCAGCAGCCGGGACGCGCTAGCGGACTACGAGCAGTACTTC.

V is TRBV2 and J is TRBJ2-5; 9 positions agree with TRBD2. The germline CDR1 and CDR2 sequences are SNHLY and FYNNEI. This CDR3 has 14 residues. The J segment lost 4 bases and the V segment lost 8 bases, leaving 8 bases of the junction unmatched. This CDR3 is CASGGRGGRETQYF. In DNA, the CDR3 is TGTGCCAGCGGCGGGCGGGGGGGCAGAGAGACCCAGTACTTC.

This chain uses TRBV12-3 or TRBV12-4 with TRBJ1-2; tentatively, D is TRBD1 (5 bases). The V end lost 7 bases, the J end lost 6 bases, and 12 bases lay between the germline ends. CDR3 length: 12 amino acids. The DNA of the CDR3 is TGTGCCAGCATCAAGGGAGGGGATGGCTACACCTTC. This translates into CASIKGGDGYTF.

The V gene is TRBV9, the J gene TRBJ2-1; a possible D gene is TRBD2 (6 bases). This CDR3 has 15 amino acids. With 3 bases removed from V and 2 bases from J, the gap between germline ends came to 12 bases. Germline V gene sequence: CDR1 SGDLS, CDR2 YYNGEE. The CDR3: CASSESGGPYNEQFF. In DNA form, the CDR3 reads TGTGCCAGCAGCGAGTCCGGGGGACCCTACAATGAGCAGTTCTTC.

The chain links TRBV24-1 to TRBJ2-1; 12 bases line up with TRBD2. This CDR3 spans 16 amino acids. V dropped 4 bases and J dropped 8; count of bases not matched to a gene: 8. CDR1 is KGHDR and CDR2 is SFDVKD in the germline V gene. CDR3 nucleotide sequence: TGTGCCACCAGTGACCCGGCTAGCGGGAGGGAAGATGAGCAGTTCTTC. This gives the protein CATSDPASGREDEQFF.

This clone showed up just once. This chain links TRBV18 with TRBJ2-1; perhaps TRBD1 as D (7 bases). Per the germline V gene, CDR1 is KGHSH and CDR2 is LQKENI. This CDR3 has 14 amino acids. The V and J ends lost 3 bases and 7 bases respectively, with 13 bases between them. DNA of the CDR3: TGTGCCAGCTCACCCAACAGGGGAGGAAATGAGCAGTTCTTC. This sequence encodes CASSPNRGGNEQFF.

V is TRBV11-3 and J is TRBJ2-7; 7 bases line up with TRBD1. The germline CDR1 and CDR2 sequences are SGHNT and YENEEA. The CDR3 is made up of 13 amino acids. The J segment lost 6 bases and the V segment lost 5 bases, leaving 7 bases of the junction unmatched. The CDR3 loop is CASSRDRLGEQYF. The CDR3 DNA follows: TGTGCCAGCAGCCGGGACAGATTAGGCGAGCAGTACTTC.

V usage is TRBV7-2 and J usage is TRBJ1-1; 11 bases are a match to TRBD1. Germline CDR1 and CDR2: SGHTA and FQGNSA. The CDR3 spans 14 residues. V gave up 8 bases and J gave up 4 bases; unmatched junction bases: 6. CDR3 residues: CASQDRGLSTEAFF. CDR3 bases: TGTGCCAGCCAGGACAGGGGGCTCAGCACTGAAGCTTTCTTT.

V usage is TRBV19 and J usage is TRBJ1-1; D is perhaps TRBD1 (6 bases). The CDR3 loop spans 13 amino acids. CDR1 LNHDA and CDR2 SQIVND come from the germline V gene (reference sequence). V lost 6 bases, J lost 0 bases, and 8 bases lay in between. The CDR3 nucleotides are TGTGCCAGTAGGGACAGCATGAACACTGAAGCTTTCTTT. This sequence encodes CASRDSMNTEAFF. The variable domain in full, completed from reference TRBV19 and TRBJ1-1, reads DGGITQSPKYLFRKEGQNVTLSCEQNLNHDAMYWYRQDPGQGLRLIYYSQIVNDFQKGDIAEGYSVSREKKESFPLTVTSAQKNPTAFYLCASRDSMNTEAFFGQGTRLTVV.

To note about this clone: Different DNA sequences within this sample yield the same CDR3. The chain couples TRBV6-5 to TRBJ1-2; possible D gene TRBD1, 6 bases. The CDR3 consists of 13 residues. Germline lookup yields CDR1 MNHEY and CDR2 SVGAGI. Trimming removed 4 bases from V and 5 bases from J, with 11 bases in between. Here the CDR3 reads CASSFGTTYGYTF. CDR3 in DNA: TGTGCCAGCAGTTTCGGGACAACTTATGGCTACACCTTC.

This rearrangement joins TRBV3-1 (or the pseudogene TRBV3-2) to TRBJ2-5; TRBD2 aligns across 10 bases. V trimming: 3 bases; J trimming: 4 bases; junction bases outside the gene matches: 11. This CDR3 comprises 17 residues. From germline, CDR1 is LGHDT and CDR2 YNNKEL (reference sequence). CDR3 loop: CASSQGLASTGGETQYF. Written as DNA, the CDR3 is TGTGCCAGCAGCCAGGGACTAGCGAGTACCGGGGGAGAGACCCAGTACTTC.

The chain recombines TRBV28 with TRBJ2-3; 7 bases are shared with TRBD2. The CDR3 loop spans 15 amino acids. The V gene end was trimmed by 5 bases and the J gene end by 2 bases; junction bases not matched to a gene: 7. CDR1 and CDR2 (germline): MDHEN, SYDVKM. CDR3: CASSRRDYSTDTQYF. CDR3 coding DNA: TGTGCCAGCAGTCGTAGGGACTACTCCACAGATACGCAGTATTTT. Combining the CDR3 with reference TRBV28 and TRBJ2-3 gives the whole variable domain DVKVTQSSRYLVKRTGEKVFLECVQDMDHENMFWYRQDPGLGLRLIYFSYDVKMKEKGDIPEGYSVSREKKERFSLILESASTNQTSMYLCASSRRDYSTDTQYFGPGTRLTVL.

This chain joins TRBV7-2 and TRBJ2-7, with TRBD1 matching 8 bases. V trimming: 5 bases; J trimming: 3 bases; junction bases outside the gene matches: 12. This CDR3 region has 16 residues. Per the germline V gene, CDR1 is SGHTA and CDR2 is FQGNSA. The CDR3 bases are TGTGCCAGCAGCCTGGCCCACACAGGGGGTTTCTACGAGCAGTACTTC. It is translated as CASSLAHTGGFYEQYF. Full variable domain (rest looked up from reference TRBV7-2 and TRBJ2-7): GAGVSQSPSNKVTEKGKDVELRCDPISGHTALYWYRQSLGQGLEFLIYFQGNSAPDKSGLPSDRFSAERTGGSVSTLTIQRTQQEDSAVYLCASSLAHTGGFYEQYFGPGTRLTVT.

The chain has TRBV7-9 and TRBJ1-6; 7 nucleotides agree with TRBD1. Germline trimming cut 6 bases from V and 0 bases from J; bases unmatched to any gene: 8. CDR3 length: 17 amino acids. CDR1 and CDR2 from the germline V gene are SEHNR and FQNEAQ (reference sequence). CDR3 bases: TGTGCCAGCAGAGAGACAGGGCCCAGCTCCTATAATTCACCCCTCCACTTT. Protein: CASRETGPSSYNSPLHF.

The count of this clone is one. The chain has TRBV10-3 and TRBJ1-1, with 10 nucleotides matching TRBD1. Germline loops: CDR1 ENHRY, CDR2 SYGVKD. The junction had 8 bases not matched to a gene; V was cut back by 3 bases and J by 1 base. The CDR3 loop spans 17 amino acids. CDR3 region: CAISDGDRGGENTEAFF. CDR3 DNA: TGTGCCATCAGTGACGGGGACAGGGGAGGAGAGAACACTGAAGCTTTCTTT.

The chain carries TRBV29-1 and TRBJ1-1; a possible D gene is TRBD1 (6 bases). The CDR3 has 15 residues. Germline lookup yields CDR1 SQVTM and CDR2 ANQGSEA. V was clipped by 2 bases and J by 0 bases, with 13 bases between them. The CDR3, as DNA: TGCAGCGTTGAACTGCTTGGACAGATGAACACTGAAGCTTTCTTT. Translation gives CSVELLGQMNTEAFF.

The rearrangement uses TRBV12-5 and TRBJ2-3; TRBD1 matches at 9 bases. The V gene's germline CDR1 is LGHNT and CDR2 FRNRAP. CDR3 length: 15 residues. With V trimmed by 5 bases and J by 3 bases, 6 bases remained unmatched. As DNA, the CDR3 is TGTGCTAGTGGTCAGGGGACAGGGTGGACAGATACGCAGTATTTT. It specifies CASGQGTGWTDTQYF.